This TCR beta chain originates from a study of blood T cell repertoires in COVID-19. The CDR3 spans 13 residues. Deletions cut 6 bases from V and 3 bases from J, with 11 bases between. In germline, CDR1 is SNHLY, CDR2 FYNNEI. Clones were read by immunoSEQ multiplex PCR, and TCRdb kept only the in-frame ones, dropping some. The repertoire holds about 87,000 clones, 75% seen once, with around 4.5% in the top ten. The source of this sequence is a woman aged 50 to 60 with acute or convalescent COVID-19. The V and J genes are TRBV2 and TRBJ1-1; D is possibly TRBD1 (5 bases). The specimen was peripheral blood. The CDR3 DNA reads as TGTGCCAGCAGGAGGACAACGGACACTGAAGCTTTCTTT. Its translation is CASRRTTDTEAFF.